This TCR beta chain was found in a study of blood T cell repertoires in COVID-19. Germline lookup yields CDR1 MDHEN and CDR2 SYDVKM. There are 17 residues in the CDR3. V shed 4 bases, J shed 8 bases, and the junction held 8 bases outside the gene matches. Profiling relied on immunoSEQ multiplex PCR, and the TCRdb table lists in-frame clones only, not all of them. The sample has approximately 270,000 clones; over 80% are singletons. The chain carries TRBV28 and TRBJ2-1, with 16 bases lining up with TRBD2. This clonotype was obtained from a woman younger than 45 with acute COVID-19. The sample was PBMCs or T cells enriched from blood (not recorded which). DNA of the CDR3: TGTGCCAGCAGTTCGGTGGGGACTAGCGGGAGGGCCTATGAGCAGTTCTTC. This codes for CASSSVGTSGRAYEQFF.